These T cell receptor beta chains were read from a single sample in a study of shared clonotypes between healthy human individuals. The assay was immunoSEQ multiplex PCR, and TCRdb's table has in-frame clones only and misses some. The data hold fewer than 200,000 clones, with approximately 70% observed a single time. Sequencing used memory CD4+ T cells sorted from blood. The receptors here all came from a man aged 25 to 45 in good health. The CDR3 runs from the conserved cysteine through the conserved F or W. A D gene is named only where the DNA matches it firmly. Rows give clone size only sometimes, using once, few, many, or a class for an expanded clone.

V gene	D gene	J gene	clone size	CDR3 DNA	CDR3 protein
TRBV9	.	TRBJ1-5	.	TGTGCCAGCAGCGCAGGTAGCAATCAGCCCCAGCATTTT	CASSAGSNQPQHF
TRBV18	TRBD2	TRBJ2-1	few	TGTGCCAGCTCACCGTCCGCACTAGCGCACAATGAGCAGTTCTTC	CASSPSALAHNEQFF
TRBV6-5	.	TRBJ2-3	.	TGTGCCAGCAGGACACTTTGGCCAGATACGCAGTATTTT	CASRTLWPDTQYF
TRBV5-1	.	TRBJ2-7	.	TGCGCCAGCAGCTACGAGGGCGTCGAGCAGTACTTC	CASSYEGVEQYF
TRBV19	.	TRBJ2-3	many	TGTGCCAGTAGTGTAGGCATTCGCACAGATACGCAGTATTTT	CASSVGIRTDTQYF
TRBV7-9	.	TRBJ2-3	.	TGTGCCAGCAGCTCCCAGAGAACAGGGAGCACAGATACGCAGTATTTT	CASSSQRTGSTDTQYF
TRBV28	.	TRBJ2-7	.	TGTGCCAGCAGTTTAAGCATCTCCTACGAGCAGTACTTC	CASSLSISYEQYF
TRBV28	.	TRBJ2-7	.	TGTGCCAGCAGTTACCACGAGCAGTACTTC	CASSYHEQYF
TRBV11-3	.	TRBJ2-5	.	TGTGCCAGCAGCTCAAACAGGGAGACCCAGTACTTC	CASSSNRETQYF
TRBV28	TRBD2	TRBJ2-3	.	TGTGCCAGCAGTTTTAACCCAGCGGGAGACTTGGGTGCGCAGTATTTT	CASSFNPAGDLGAQYF
TRBV2	.	TRBJ1-1	.	TGTGCCAGCAGTGAATATCGGGGCCGTGAAGCTTTCTTT	CASSEYRGREAFF
TRBV6-5	.	TRBJ1-2	.	TGTGCCAGCAGTTACGGCAGGGAGGGTGGCTACACCTTC	CASSYGREGGYTF
TRBV7-8	TRBD1	TRBJ2-1	.	TGTGCCAGCAGCTCTAATCAGGGGGCTGAGCAGTTCTTC	CASSSNQGAEQFF
TRBV11-2	.	TRBJ1-1	.	TGTGCCAGCAGCTTCTTAGAAGGAGTTCAAAGGAACACTGAAGCTTTCTTT	CASSFLEGVQRNTEAFF
TRBV19	TRBD1	TRBJ2-7	.	TGTGCCAGTACCCCAGGGGCAGGGGGACCGACCTACGAGCAGTACTTC	CASTPGAGGPTYEQYF
TRBV5-5	.	TRBJ1-1	.	TGTGCCAGCAGCCCCGGGGGGACAAGGAACACTGAAGCTTTCTTT	CASSPGGTRNTEAFF
TRBV9	.	TRBJ1-1	.	TGTGCCAGCAGCATCCAAGAGGGCGGATTAACGAACACTGAAGCTTTCTTT	CASSIQEGGLTNTEAFF
TRBV25-1	.	TRBJ2-5	.	TGTGCCAGCAGATCAGGGTGGATGGGAGAGACCCAGTACTTC	CASRSGWMGETQYF
TRBV9	.	TRBJ1-1	few	TGTGCCAGCAGCGTAGTTCCGGGACTGAACACTGAAGCTTTCTTT	CASSVVPGLNTEAFF
TRBV7-6	.	TRBJ2-1	.	TGTGCCAGCAGCTTAGTCTCAAGGGGTGAGCAGTTCTTC	CASSLVSRGEQFF
TRBV6-5	TRBD2	TRBJ2-7	.	TGTGCCAGCAGTTTACTTAGCGGGAGCGGCGAGCAGTACTTC	CASSLLSGSGEQYF
TRBV27	TRBD1	TRBJ2-5	.	TGTGCCAGCAGTCCTGGGACAGGCAAAGAGGAGACCCAGTACTTC	CASSPGTGKEETQYF
TRBV5-1	.	TRBJ2-1	many	TGCGCCAGCAGCTTGGGGAGGAATGAGCAGTTCTTC	CASSLGRNEQFF
TRBV7-2	.	TRBJ1-2	few	TGTGCCAGCAGTTCGAGAGACACGGGGAATGGCTACACCTTC	CASSSRDTGNGYTF
TRBV18	TRBD1	TRBJ2-1	.	TGTGCCAGCTCGCTCGACAGGGACACCTACAATGAGCAGTTCTTC	CASSLDRDTYNEQFF
TRBV7-2	TRBD2	TRBJ2-3	.	TGTGCCAGCAGGAAGGGGCGGGAGAATTGGGATACGCAGTATTTT	CASRKGRENWDTQYF
TRBV11-2	.	TRBJ2-1	.	TGTGCCAGCAGCTTAGTCTCTTCGGCCACCGGGGAGCAGTTCTTC	CASSLVSSATGEQFF
TRBV5-6	TRBD2	TRBJ2-7	.	TGTGCCAGCAGCTCCCCCACTAGCGGGAGAGTGGGTTCCGAGCAGTACTTC	CASSSPTSGRVGSEQYF
TRBV6-1	.	TRBJ1-5	.	TGTGCCAGCAGTGAATTGGGGCCAAGAGGGCAGCCCCAGCATTTT	CASSELGPRGQPQHF
TRBV28	TRBD2	TRBJ2-7	.	TGTGCCAGCAGTTTAGCGGGAGGGGGGCAGTACTTC	CASSLAGGGQYF
TRBV28	.	TRBJ1-3	.	TGTGCCAGCAGTTTGACTGGAAACACCATATATTTT	CASSLTGNTIYF
TRBV7-9	.	TRBJ2-2	few	TGTGCCAGCAGCTCAGGGGCGGGGTTCACCGGGGAGCTGTTTTTT	CASSSGAGFTGELFF
TRBV6-1	TRBD2	TRBJ2-7	.	TGTGCCAGCACCTCTAGCGGGTCAGGTGGCTACGAGCAGTACTTC	CASTSSGSGGYEQYF
TRBV5-4	.	TRBJ2-7	once	TGTGCCAGCAGCCCCGACAGGTCCTACGAGCAGTACTTC	CASSPDRSYEQYF
TRBV15	.	TRBJ2-1	.	TGTGCCACCAGCAGAGATCAAGGGGCAGCCAACAATGAGCAGTTCTTC	CATSRDQGAANNEQFF
TRBV4-1	TRBD2	TRBJ2-7	.	TGCGCCAGCAGCCAAGATATCCTAGCGGGACCCTACGAGCAGTACTTC	CASSQDILAGPYEQYF
TRBV7-2	.	TRBJ2-1	.	TGTGCCAGCAGCATCAGGGGAGGGGAGCTTGAGCAGTTCTTC	CASSIRGGELEQFF
TRBV28	.	TRBJ2-4	.	TGTGCCAGCCGCGGGGCCGACGTAAACATTCAGTACTTC	CASRGADVNIQYF
TRBV10-3	.	TRBJ2-7	.	TGTGCCATCAGTAGCGGGCCGAGCTCCTACGAGCAGTACTTC	CAISSGPSSYEQYF
TRBV27	TRBD1	TRBJ2-7	.	TGTGCCAGCAGTCGGCCGGGACAGCTCTACGAGCAGTACTTC	CASSRPGQLYEQYF
TRBV28	TRBD1	TRBJ1-2	.	TGTGCCACCGGGGACAGGGGCTATGGCTACACCTTC	CATGDRGYGYTF
TRBV5-1	.	TRBJ2-1	.	TGCGCCAGCAGCCAACAGGTGAACAATGAGCAGTTCTTC	CASSQQVNNEQFF
TRBV5-1	.	TRBJ2-7	.	TGCGCCAGCAGCTTGCGTTCAGGGCACCACGAGCAGTACTTC	CASSLRSGHHEQYF
TRBV5-1	TRBD1	TRBJ2-4	.	TGCGCCAGCAGCCCGGAGGTGACAGGGGTTGCCATTCAGTACTTC	CASSPEVTGVAIQYF
TRBV6-6	.	TRBJ1-2	.	TGTGCCAGCAGTCAGGACCCTAACTATGGCTACACCTTC	CASSQDPNYGYTF